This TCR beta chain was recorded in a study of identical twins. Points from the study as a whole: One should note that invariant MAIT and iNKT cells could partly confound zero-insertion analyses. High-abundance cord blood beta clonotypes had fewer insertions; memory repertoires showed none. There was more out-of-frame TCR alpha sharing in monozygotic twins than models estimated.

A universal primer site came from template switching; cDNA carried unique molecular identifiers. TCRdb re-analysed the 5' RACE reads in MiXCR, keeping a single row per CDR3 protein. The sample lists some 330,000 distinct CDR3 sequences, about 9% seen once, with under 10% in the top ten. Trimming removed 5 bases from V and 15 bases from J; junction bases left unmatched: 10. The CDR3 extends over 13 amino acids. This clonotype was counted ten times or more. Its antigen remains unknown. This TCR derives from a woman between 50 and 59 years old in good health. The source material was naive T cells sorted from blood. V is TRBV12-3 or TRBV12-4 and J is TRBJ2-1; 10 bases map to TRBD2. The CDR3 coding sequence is TGTGCCAGCAGTCCCAAAGCGGGAGGGCCTTTGTTCTTC. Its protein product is CASSPKAGGPLFF.